The T cell receptor beta chain under discussion was sequenced for a study of shared clonotypes between healthy human individuals. Points from the study as a whole: The naive CD4 repertoires of several donors were compared, and approximately 5% of clonotypes were shared.

This table comes from immunoSEQ multiplex PCR, and its TCRdb copy is limited to in-frame clones, with some not included. Of 1.6 million or so clones in the sample, approximately 98.5% were seen once. This CDR3 region has 13 residues. In germline, CDR1 is LNHDA, CDR2 SQIVND (reference sequence). V was clipped by 4 bases and J by 5 bases; unmatched bases: 4. Turning to this clone: Its antigen is not identified.

This chain uses TRBV19 with TRBJ2-5; TRBD2 matches 7 bases. The receptor was isolated from a man between 25 and 39 years old in good health. The sample comprised naive CD4+ T cells sorted from blood. The subset was: CD45RA+ positively selected. The CDR3: CASSSGGRETQYF. The CDR3, as DNA: TGTGCCAGTAGTAGCGGGGGAAGGGAGACCCAGTACTTC. Variable domain in full (rest from reference TRBV19 and TRBJ2-5): DGGITQSPKYLFRKEGQNVTLSCEQNLNHDAMYWYRQDPGQGLRLIYYSQIVNDFQKGDIAEGYSVSREKKESFPLTVTSAQKNPTAFYLCASSSGGRETQYFGPGTRLLVL.